This entry lists 21 T cell receptor beta chains sequenced from one sample in a study of sequential checkpoint blockade in melanoma. Only in-frame clones appear in the TCRdb table, and some are missing; sequencing was by immunoSEQ multiplex PCR. Of fewer than 20,000 clones in the sample, about two thirds were seen once. Indicated treatment: randomized to nivolumab then ipilimumab (arm A) or the reverse (arm B). This specimen consisted of CD8+ T cells sorted from blood (inferred from file names), obtained from a patient given nivolumab and ipilimumab in sequence. The receptors were sampled from a human donor with melanoma.

V usage is TRBV1 and J usage is TRBJ1-4. TRBV1 is shown as a pseudogene. The CDR3 sequence is 9 residues long. The CDR3 DNA reads TGCACCAGCAGCCGCGGGCGGTTTTTT. Its protein is CTSSRGRFF.

The CDR3 loop is CASSLSPGVIYGYTF. In DNA, the CDR3 is TGTGCCAGCAGCTTATCTCCTGGAGTTATCTATGGCTACACCTTC. V gene TRBV7-9 combines with J gene TRBJ1-2; D remains unclear. The CDR3 has 15 residues. Germline-derived CDR1 and CDR2 are SEHNR and FQNEAQ (reference sequence). V gave up 2 bases and J gave up 4 bases, with 14 bases separating them.

This CDR3 reads CASSAGSGGWEKLFF. Here the CDR3 DNA reads TGTGCCAGCAGCGCCGGTAGTGGAGGTTGGGAGAAACTGTTTTTT. The chain couples TRBV9 to TRBJ1-4; D is uncertain. The CDR3 is 15 residues long. Germline CDR1 is SGDLS and CDR2 is YYNGEE. Trimming removed 3 bases from V and 11 bases from J, with 20 bases in between.

The J gene is TRBJ2-3, the V gene TRBV5-4, with D tentatively TRBD2 (5 bases). This CDR3 comprises 12 residues. Trimming removed 3 bases from V and 10 bases from J, with 12 bases in between. CDR1 and CDR2 from the germline V gene are SGHNT and YYREEE (reference sequence). The chain's CDR3 is CASSYPPEAQYF. The CDR3 coding sequence is TGTGCCAGCAGCTACCCCCCGGAGGCGCAGTATTTT.

The chain carries TRBV11-2 and TRBJ2-2; 9 nucleotides line up with TRBD1. There are 19 residues in the CDR3. The V gene end was trimmed by 6 bases and the J gene end by 4 bases; junction bases not matched to a gene: 18. CDR1 and CDR2 (germline): SGHAT, FQNNGV. CDR3 nucleotides: TGTGCCAGCAGGCGGGGCGTTGGACCGGGACAGGGCATCACCGGGGAGCTGTTTTTT. Residues: CASRRGVGPGQGITGELFF.

This chain uses TRBV11-1 with TRBJ2-2, with TRBD1 identical over 8 bases. V lost 5 bases to trimming and J lost 4 bases; unmatched junction nucleotides: 3. The CDR3 consists of 14 residues. CDR1 SGHAT and CDR2 FQDESV come from the germline V gene (reference sequence). CDR3 nucleotide sequence: TGTGCCAGCAGCGCGACAGGGGTCACCGGGGAGCTGTTTTTT. Translating gives CASSATGVTGELFF.

The V gene is TRBV27, the J gene TRBJ2-1; D is ambiguous. Trimming took 0 bases from V and 7 from J, leaving 7 bases between them. The germline gives CDR1 MNHEY, CDR2 SMNVEV (reference sequence). This CDR3 contains 13 residues. CDR3 loop: CASSLSSRNEQFF. The CDR3 nucleotides are TGTGCCAGCAGTTTATCGAGCCGAAATGAGCAGTTCTTC.

The CDR3 DNA is TGTGCCAGCAGCTATAGCGGGGCCTTCACAGATACGCAGTATTTT. It translates to CASSYSGAFTDTQYF. The chain couples TRBV9 to TRBJ2-3; 8 bases align to TRBD2. J lost 2 bases, V lost 4 bases, and 6 bases had no gene match. This CDR3 contains 15 residues. In germline, CDR1 is SGDLS, CDR2 YYNGEE.

A note on this clone: Because the CDR3 is missing its conserved closing phenylalanine or tryptophan, this is likely a read error. The chain recombines TRBV2 with TRBJ1-2, with TRBD1 matching over 7 bases. After removal of 4 bases from V and 1 base from J, the junction contained 12 bases not matched to a gene. CDR3 length: 17 residues. Per the germline V gene, CDR1 is SNHLY and CDR2 is FYNNEI. Here the CDR3 reads CASSGGTAFRFNYGYTL. The DNA of the CDR3 is TGTGCCAGCAGTGGCGGGACAGCCTTTCGTTTTAACTATGGCTACACCCTC.

This clone is deemed medium-sized (0.01 to 0.1%). The J gene is TRBJ1-5, the V gene TRBV6-1; 7 bases map to TRBD1. The CDR3 runs to 15 residues. The germline gives CDR1 MNHNS, CDR2 SASEGT. Losses at the gene ends were 6 bases for V and 7 bases for J; bases not matched to a gene: 12. CDR3 sequence reads: CASRDLTGGGQPQHF. The CDR3 DNA follows: TGTGCCAGCAGGGATTTGACCGGAGGGGGCCAGCCCCAGCATTTT.

V is TRBV5-6 and J is TRBJ1-1; no definite D call. Deletions cut 2 bases from V and 5 bases from J, with 7 bases between. Germline V CDR1 and CDR2: SGHDT, YYEEEE. This CDR3 spans 12 amino acids. The CDR3 here is CASSFGGTEAFF. For the CDR3, the DNA is TGTGCCAGCAGCTTCGGAGGGACTGAAGCTTTCTTT. Looking up the rest from reference TRBV5-6 and TRBJ1-1 gives the full variable domain: DAGVTQSPTHLIKTRGQQVTLRCSPKSGHDTVSWYQQALGQGPQFIFQYYEEEERQRGNFPDRFSGHQFPNYSSELNVNALLLGDSALYLCASSFGGTEAFFGQGTRLTVV.

In its sample, this clone was seen a few times. V is TRBV27 and J is TRBJ2-2; 9 bases line up with TRBD1. CDR3 length: 16 amino acids. Germline assignment: CDR1 MNHEY and CDR2 SMNVEV (reference sequence). Germline trimming cut 8 bases from V and 7 bases from J; bases unmatched to any gene: 14. CDR3: CASRPPGTGINGELFF. CDR3 sequence (DNA): TGTGCCAGCCGCCCCCCCGGGACAGGGATAAACGGGGAGCTGTTTTTT.

This clone has more than one count but fewer than ten. The chain recombines TRBV7-9 with TRBJ2-3; 14 bases fit TRBD2. V gave up 5 bases and J gave up 6 bases; unmatched junction bases: 4. The CDR3 contains 15 residues. CDR1 is SEHNR, CDR2 FQNEAQ, per germline (reference sequence). Written as DNA, the CDR3 is TGTGCCAGCAGCGTTCGGACTAGCGGGGGGGATACGCAGTATTTT. It translates to CASSVRTSGGDTQYF.

J is TRBJ2-1 and V is TRBV19; 8 bases agree with TRBD1. The germline V gene has CDR1 LNHDA and CDR2 SQIVND (reference sequence). This CDR3 is built from 15 residues. V lost 3 bases to trimming and J lost 3 bases; unmatched junction nucleotides: 4. This CDR3 is CASSILGQVYNEQFF. As DNA, the CDR3 is TGTGCCAGTAGTATCCTGGGACAGGTCTACAATGAGCAGTTCTTC.

V and J are TRBV7-3 and TRBJ2-6; D perhaps matches TRBD2 (5 bases). Germline-derived CDR1 and CDR2 are SGHTA and FQGTGA. V shed 5 bases and J shed 2 bases, with 10 bases lying between them. This CDR3 comprises 15 residues. For the CDR3, the DNA is TGTGCCAGCAGCGCCCACGGGGCTGGGGCCAACGTCCTGACTTTC. Amino acid sequence: CASSAHGAGANVLTF.

The V and J genes are TRBV9 and TRBJ2-5; D unclear. Between the trimmed V and J ends, which lost 7 bases and 5 bases, there was a span of 9 bases. The CDR3 contains 11 residues. The germline CDR1 and CDR2 sequences are SGDLS and YYNGEE. Written as DNA, the CDR3 is TGTGCCAGCGGATCCGGGGAGACCCAGTACTTC. It is translated as CASGSGETQYF.

The V call is TRBV7-9, the J call TRBJ2-7; 9 bases align to TRBD1. Per germline, CDR1 SEHNR and CDR2 FQNEAQ (reference sequence). This CDR3 spans 15 amino acids. Trimming took 6 bases from V and 1 from J; bases not matched to a gene: 7. The CDR3 loop is CASSLLGQGSYEQYF. The CDR3 DNA is TGTGCCAGCAGTCTTCTGGGACAGGGTTCCTACGAGCAGTACTTC.

The chain employs TRBV25-1 and TRBJ1-2; TRBD1 might be the D (6 bases). V was pared by 7 bases and J by 4 bases, with 13 bases between. This CDR3 spans 13 amino acids. The V gene's germline CDR1 is MGHDK and CDR2 SYGVNS. In nucleotides, the CDR3 is TGTGCCAGCAATCCAACAGGGTCCTATGGCTACACCTTC. Its translation is CASNPTGSYGYTF.

The gene calls are TRBV9 and TRBJ2-5; tentatively, D is TRBD2 (6 bases). V lost 3 bases and J 3 bases, leaving 9 bases between the germline ends. The germline V gene has CDR1 SGDLS and CDR2 YYNGEE. This CDR3 is built from 13 residues. CDR3 residues: CASSGRTKETQYF. The CDR3 DNA follows: TGTGCCAGCAGCGGGAGGACTAAAGAGACCCAGTACTTC.

This rearrangement joins TRBV6-6 to TRBJ2-2, with 8 bases identical to TRBD1. The J segment lost 6 bases and the V segment lost 5 bases, leaving 5 bases of the junction unmatched. The CDR3 spans 14 residues. Per germline, CDR1 MNHNY and CDR2 SVGAGI (reference sequence). DNA of the CDR3: TGTGCCAGCAGTGCCCGGACAGGGCCCGGGGAGCTGTTTTTT. Translated, it gives CASSARTGPGELFF.

The chain employs TRBV29-1 and TRBJ1-2; D call uncertain. V lost 5 bases to trimming and J lost 6 bases, with 19 bases between them. CDR1 is SQVTM and CDR2 is ANQGSEA in the germline V gene. The CDR3 contains 14 residues. CDR3 loop: CSVRWWAAWDGYTF. As DNA, the CDR3 is TGCAGCGTTAGGTGGTGGGCTGCTTGGGATGGCTACACCTTC. The whole variable domain, remainder taken from reference TRBV29-1 and TRBJ1-2, is SAVISQKPSRDICQRGTSLTIQCQVDSQVTMMFWYRQQPGQSLTLIATANQGSEATYESGFVIDKFPISRPNLTFSTLTVSNMSPEDSSIYLCSVRWWAAWDGYTFGSGTRLTVV.